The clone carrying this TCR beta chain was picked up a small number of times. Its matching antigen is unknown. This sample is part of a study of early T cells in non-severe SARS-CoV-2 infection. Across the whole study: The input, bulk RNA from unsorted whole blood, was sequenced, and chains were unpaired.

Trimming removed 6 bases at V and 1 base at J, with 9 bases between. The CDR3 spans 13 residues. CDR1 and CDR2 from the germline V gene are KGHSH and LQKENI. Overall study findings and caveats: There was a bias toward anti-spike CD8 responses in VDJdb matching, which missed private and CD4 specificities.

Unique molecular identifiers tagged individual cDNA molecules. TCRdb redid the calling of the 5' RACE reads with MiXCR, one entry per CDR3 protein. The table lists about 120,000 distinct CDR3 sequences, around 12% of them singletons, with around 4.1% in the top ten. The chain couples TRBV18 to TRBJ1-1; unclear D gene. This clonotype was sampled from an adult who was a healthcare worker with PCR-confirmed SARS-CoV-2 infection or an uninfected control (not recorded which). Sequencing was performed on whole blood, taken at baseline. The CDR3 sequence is CASSLRGNTEAFF. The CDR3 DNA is TGTGCCAGCTCCCTCCGCGGGAACACTGAAGCTTTCTTT.